The 28 T cell receptor beta chains reported below all come from one sample, sequenced in a study of identical twins. Using its own MiXCR run on the 5' RACE reads, TCRdb lists one record per CDR3 protein. The sample comprises approximately 890,000 distinct CDR3 sequences, approximately 13% of which are singletons, and about 1.5% rests with the top ten. These data were also filed under a second study, of yellow fever vaccine responses in identical twins.

The sequencing sample was made of PBMCs. The receptors come from a woman younger than 30 in good health.

This clonotype turned up a few times. The gene calls are TRBV10-3 and TRBJ2-1; D not resolved. This CDR3 has 13 amino acids. Trimming removed 2 bases from V and 5 bases from J, with 7 bases in between. Germline values: CDR1 ENHRY, CDR2 SYGVKD. The CDR3 DNA reads TGTGCCATCAGTGAGGCACGCGACAATGAGCAGTTCTTC. It specifies CAISEARDNEQFF.

This clonotype appeared many times. The chain's CDR3 is CASSLYQRPDPIEAFF. CDR3 in DNA: TGTGCCAGCAGCTTGTACCAGAGGCCCGACCCTATCGAAGCTTTCTTT. The chain couples TRBV5-6 to TRBJ1-1; no definite D call. The CDR3 covers 16 residues. V dropped 1 base and J dropped 8 bases, with 21 bases sitting between them. Germline CDR1 reads SGHDT; CDR2 reads YYEEEE. The full variable domain, its missing parts supplied by reference TRBV5-6 and TRBJ1-1, is DAGVTQSPTHLIKTRGQQVTLRCSPKSGHDTVSWYQQALGQGPQFIFQYYEEEERQRGNFPDRFSGHQFPNYSSELNVNALLLGDSALYLCASSLYQRPDPIEAFFGQGTRLTVV.

V usage is TRBV7-6 and J usage is TRBJ1-2; D remains ambiguous. Looked up from germline, CDR1 is SGHVS and CDR2 is FNYEAQ. The CDR3 is 13 residues long. Trimming shortened V by 0 bases and J by 8 bases, and 10 bases separated the two germline ends. The CDR3 protein is CASSLAQSEGYTF. The CDR3 nucleotides read TGTGCCAGCAGCTTAGCCCAGTCGGAAGGCTACACCTTC.

This clonotype was seen a handful of times. This chain joins TRBV7-8 and TRBJ1-2; a weak D match, TRBD1 (6 bases). The CDR3 has 15 amino acids. V was clipped by 5 bases and J by 0 bases, with 13 bases between them. Germline V CDR1 and CDR2: SGHVS, FQNEAQ. The CDR3 DNA is TGTGCCAGCAGCCCAATGGGGGGGCCTAACTATGGCTACACCTTC. It is translated as CASSPMGGPNYGYTF.

This clonotype has a handful of counts. This chain's CDR3 is CATSRDSRGARGWETQYF. The CDR3 nucleotides are TGTGCCACCAGCAGAGATTCACGGGGGGCCCGCGGCTGGGAGACCCAGTACTTC. The chain carries TRBV15 and TRBJ2-5; TRBD2 is a possible D gene (7 bases). Germline V CDR1 and CDR2: LNHNV, YYDKDF (reference sequence). The CDR3 is made up of 18 amino acids. Trimming pared 0 bases from V and 5 bases from J, leaving 22 bases between. The full variable domain, rest sourced from reference TRBV15 and TRBJ2-5, is DAMVIQNPRYQVTQFGKPVTLSCSQTLNHNVMYWYQQKSSQAPKLLFHYYDKDFNNEADTPDNFQSRRPNTSFCFLDIRSPGLGDTAMYLCATSRDSRGARGWETQYFGPGTRLLVL.

V is TRBV13 and J is TRBJ1-5, with 11 positions matching TRBD1. V trimming: 4 bases; J trimming: 0 bases; junction bases outside the gene matches: 8. Germline CDR1 PRHDT, CDR2 FYEKMQ (reference sequence). The CDR3 extends over 18 amino acids. The CDR3 DNA is TGTGCCAGCAGCTCCCAGGGGACAGGGGGATATAGCAATCAGCCCCAGCATTTT. It encodes CASSSQGTGGYSNQPQHF.

The V and J genes are TRBV10-3 and TRBJ1-4; no definite D call. In germline, CDR1 is ENHRY, CDR2 SYGVKD. The CDR3 has 14 amino acids. Trimming cost V 5 bases and J 6 bases, with 13 bases left between them. CDR3 in amino acids: CAISQATQDEKLFF. DNA for the CDR3: TGTGCCATCAGTCAGGCGACTCAGGATGAAAAACTGTTTTTT.

This clonotype was counted between two and nine times. The chain uses TRBV15 and TRBJ2-3; weak D call: TRBD1 (7 bases). This CDR3 is 16 amino acids long. V lost 5 bases and J lost 1, with 16 bases in between. Germline values: CDR1 LNHNV, CDR2 YYDKDF (reference sequence). CDR3 coding DNA: TGTGCCACCAGCCCGGGGGAAGGACAGGGCACAGATACGCAGTATTTT. Residues: CATSPGEGQGTDTQYF.

The chain couples TRBV7-3 to TRBJ2-3; 10 positions agree with TRBD2. This CDR3 contains 16 residues. V lost 5 bases and J lost 6; bases outside the gene matches: 11. Per the germline V gene, CDR1 is SGHTA and CDR2 is FQGTGA. DNA of the CDR3: TGTGCCAGCAGCCCCAAAGCGGGAGGGTTAGTGGATACGCAGTATTTT. Amino acids: CASSPKAGGLVDTQYF. Together with reference TRBV7-3 and TRBJ2-3, the CDR3 gives the full variable domain: GAGVSQTPSNKVTEKGKYVELRCDPISGHTALYWYRQSLGQGPEFLIYFQGTGAADDSGLPNDRFFAVRPEGSVSTLKIQRTERGDSAVYLCASSPKAGGLVDTQYFGPGTRLTVL.

This clonotype was seen a handful of times. The J gene is TRBJ2-7, the V gene TRBV7-9; no reliable D call. The V end was cut by 2 bases, the J end by 5 bases, with 7 bases between. In germline, CDR1 is SEHNR, CDR2 FQNEAQ (reference sequence). CDR3 size: 12 residues. DNA for the CDR3: TGTGCCAGCAGCTTAACTTTTAACGAGCAGTACTTC. Amino acid sequence: CASSLTFNEQYF.

Ten or more counts support this clonotype. The CDR3 spells CASSLDGQPNEKLFF. CDR3 bases: TGTGCCAGCAGCTTAGATGGGCAGCCTAATGAAAAACTGTTTTTT. The chain has TRBV11-2 and TRBJ1-4; no reliable D call. The V and J ends lost 0 bases and 3 bases respectively, with 8 bases between them. Per germline, CDR1 SGHAT and CDR2 FQNNGV. The CDR3 is 15 amino acids.

V is TRBV7-9 and J is TRBJ2-5; D perhaps matches TRBD2 (7 bases). Germline loops: CDR1 SEHNR, CDR2 FQNEAQ (reference sequence). V lost 7 bases, J lost 1 base, and 16 bases lay in between. The CDR3 consists of 15 residues. CDR3 loop: CASTGQGRVQETQYF. The CDR3 DNA sequence: TGTGCCAGCACTGGGCAGGGGAGGGTCCAAGAGACCCAGTACTTC.

The genes are TRBV5-1 and TRBJ2-7; TRBD2 agrees at 10 bases. CDR1 SGHRS and CDR2 YFSETQ come from the germline V gene. V shed 4 bases and J 2 bases; nucleotides not matched to a gene: 6. This CDR3 spans 15 amino acids. CDR3 in amino acids: CASSAGLATPYEQYF. The CDR3 nucleotides read TGCGCCAGCAGCGCGGGACTAGCGACCCCCTACGAGCAGTACTTC.

The CDR3 spells CASKKRQGATDTQYF. For the CDR3, the DNA is TGTGCCAGCAAAAAGAGACAGGGCGCCACAGATACGCAGTATTTT. The genes are TRBV7-2 and TRBJ2-3; the match to TRBD1 covers 7 bases. Germline CDR1 SGHTA, CDR2 FQGNSA. After removal of 7 bases from V and 2 bases from J, the junction contained 9 bases not matched to a gene. The CDR3 runs to 15 residues.

V gene TRBV11-2 combines with J gene TRBJ2-7; 7 bases agree with TRBD2. Germline V gene lookup returns CDR1 SGHAT and CDR2 FQNNGV. The CDR3 is 15 amino acids. V lost 4 bases to trimming and J lost 2 bases; unmatched junction nucleotides: 8. CDR3: CASSSSPGGPYEQYF. In DNA form, the CDR3 reads TGTGCCAGCAGCTCCTCGCCGGGGGGTCCCTACGAGCAGTACTTC.

This clonotype was seen more than once but under ten times. The genes are TRBV12-3 or TRBV12-4 and TRBJ2-3; 7 bases align to TRBD2. CDR3 length equals 17 residues. V lost 2 bases to trimming and J lost 0 bases; unmatched junction nucleotides: 8. CDR3 bases: TGTGCCAGCAGTTTATGGGGGATAGCGGGTAGCACAGATACGCAGTATTTT. Protein product: CASSLWGIAGSTDTQYF.

This clonotype was counted only a few times. The chain's CDR3 is CASSLGLTPETQYF. The DNA for the CDR3 is TGTGCCAGCAGCTTAGGACTTACCCCAGAGACCCAGTACTTC. The chain couples TRBV11-2 to TRBJ2-5; D not certain. CDR3 length equals 14 residues. Trimming left V 1 base short and J 4 bases short, with 10 bases between. Germline V CDR1 and CDR2: SGHAT, FQNNGV.

The gene calls are TRBV12-3 or TRBV12-4 and TRBJ2-1; TRBD2 might be the D (5 bases). V was cut by 7 bases and J by 6 bases, with 16 bases left in between. The CDR3 covers 14 residues. This chain's CDR3 is CASTPPGGSNEQFF. In nucleotides, the CDR3 is TGTGCCAGCACCCCCCCCGGAGGCAGCAATGAGCAGTTCTTC.

Comments on this clonotype: A junction end diverges from the germline sequence, so it may reflect a read error. The V gene is TRBV2, the J gene TRBJ2-3, with 7 bases lining up with TRBD1. The germline gives CDR1 SNHLY, CDR2 FYNNEI. This CDR3 is built from 16 residues. The DNA of the CDR3 is TGTGCCAGCAGCCAGACCGAGACAGGGTCAGCAGATACGCAGTGTTTT. Amino acid sequence: CASSQTETGSADTQCF.

J is TRBJ2-1 and V is TRBV27, with D tentatively TRBD2 (6 bases). Trimming removed 3 bases from V and 6 bases from J, with 18 bases in between. The CDR3 runs 16 residues. CDR1 is MNHEY, CDR2 SMNVEV, per germline (reference sequence). The CDR3 loop reads CASSFSIAVGGNEQFF. The DNA of the CDR3 is TGTGCCAGCAGTTTCTCAATAGCGGTCGGGGGCAATGAGCAGTTCTTC.

This chain uses TRBV27 with TRBJ2-7; D gene ambiguous. This CDR3 has 14 residues. Trimming left V 5 bases short and J 2 bases short, with 13 bases between. Germline CDR1 and CDR2: MNHEY and SMNVEV (reference sequence). CDR3 in amino acids: CASSPLDHTYEQYF. The CDR3 DNA sequence: TGTGCCAGCAGTCCCCTGGACCACACCTACGAGCAGTACTTC.

This clonotype was observed a handful of times. The chain is built from TRBV11-2 and TRBJ1-2; the match to TRBD1 covers 10 bases. Germline CDR1 reads SGHAT; CDR2 reads FQNNGV. This CDR3 is 19 amino acids long. Trimming cost V 2 bases and J 7 bases; bases outside gene matches: 19. This CDR3 is CASSLSFSSDRGRRGGYTF. The CDR3, as DNA: TGTGCCAGCAGCTTAAGTTTTTCATCTGACAGGGGGCGCCGAGGTGGCTACACCTTC. Using reference TRBV11-2 and TRBJ1-2 for the parts outside the CDR3, the full variable domain is EAGVAQSPRYKIIEKRQSVAFWCNPISGHATLYWYQQILGQGPKLLIQFQNNGVVDDSQLPKDRFSAERLKGVDSTLKIQPAKLEDSAVYLCASSLSFSSDRGRRGGYTFGSGTRLTVV.

The chain joins TRBV11-3 to TRBJ2-1, with a possible D match to TRBD2 (6 bases). The CDR3 extends over 15 amino acids. Germline V lookup: CDR1 SGHNT, CDR2 YENEEA. Trimming took off 2 bases at V and 9 bases at J, with 17 bases between the two ends. The CDR3 here is CASSLQVGGIAEQFF. CDR3 DNA: TGTGCCAGCAGCTTACAGGTGGGGGGAATAGCTGAGCAGTTCTTC.

This clonotype has at least ten counts. The chain carries TRBV12-3 or TRBV12-4 and TRBJ1-1; TRBD1 might be the D (6 bases). V dropped 5 bases and J dropped 0 bases, with 10 bases sitting between them. The CDR3 contains 14 residues. CDR3 protein: CASSTDSLNTEAFF. CDR3 DNA: TGTGCCAGCAGTACGGACAGCCTGAACACTGAAGCTTTCTTT.

The CDR3 DNA reads as TGCAGTGCTAGGGGGGGGACAACTAGCGGGAGTCCTGGAGATACGCAGTATTTT. Its translation is CSARGGTTSGSPGDTQYF. The chain recombines TRBV20-1 with TRBJ2-3, with 11 bases aligning to TRBD2. The CDR3 runs to 18 residues. Germline-derived CDR1 and CDR2 are DFQATT and SNEGSKA (reference sequence). After removal of 3 bases from V and 5 bases from J, the junction contained 16 bases not matched to a gene.

This clonotype was detected only a few times. The chain has TRBV12-3 or TRBV12-4 and TRBJ2-2; no definite D call. Trimming removed 10 bases from V and 1 base from J, with 10 bases in between. This CDR3 is built from 13 residues. CDR3 DNA: TGTGCCACTGGATTAGGGAACACCGGGGAGCTGTTTTTT. This translates into CATGLGNTGELFF.

There are a few counts of this clonotype. V usage is TRBV5-5 and J usage is TRBJ2-5; tentatively, D is TRBD1 (5 bases). Germline CDR1 is SGHKS and CDR2 is YYEKEE (reference sequence). Between the trimmed V and J ends, which lost 0 bases and 7 bases, there was a span of 10 bases. This CDR3 is built from 13 residues. In nucleotides, the CDR3 is TGTGCCAGCAGCTTGGAAGGGGTCGGGACCCAGTACTTC. It translates to CASSLEGVGTQYF.

CDR3 sequence reads: CASSPRTSGSIADTQYF. CDR3 nucleotide sequence: TGTGCCAGCAGCCCCAGGACTAGCGGGAGTATCGCAGATACGCAGTATTTT. The gene calls are TRBV7-9 and TRBJ2-3; 13 bases align to TRBD2. The CDR3 is made up of 17 amino acids. Germline trimming cut 5 bases from V and 4 bases from J; bases unmatched to any gene: 9. Germline V lookup: CDR1 SEHNR, CDR2 FQNEAQ (reference sequence).